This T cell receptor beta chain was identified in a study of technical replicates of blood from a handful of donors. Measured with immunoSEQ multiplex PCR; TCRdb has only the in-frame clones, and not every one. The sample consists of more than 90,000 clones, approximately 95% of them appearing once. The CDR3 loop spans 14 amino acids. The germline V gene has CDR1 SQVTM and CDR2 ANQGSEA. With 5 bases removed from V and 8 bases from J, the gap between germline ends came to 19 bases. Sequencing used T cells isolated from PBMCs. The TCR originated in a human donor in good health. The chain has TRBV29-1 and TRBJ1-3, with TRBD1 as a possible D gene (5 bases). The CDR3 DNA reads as TGCAGCGTTCCTGGGGGAGAACCTAGCGACACCATATATTTT. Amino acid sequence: CSVPGGEPSDTIYF. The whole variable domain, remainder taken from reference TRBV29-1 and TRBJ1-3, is SAVISQKPSRDICQRGTSLTIQCQVDSQVTMMFWYRQQPGQSLTLIATANQGSEATYESGFVIDKFPISRPNLTFSTLTVSNMSPEDSSIYLCSVPGGEPSDTIYFGEGSWLTVV.